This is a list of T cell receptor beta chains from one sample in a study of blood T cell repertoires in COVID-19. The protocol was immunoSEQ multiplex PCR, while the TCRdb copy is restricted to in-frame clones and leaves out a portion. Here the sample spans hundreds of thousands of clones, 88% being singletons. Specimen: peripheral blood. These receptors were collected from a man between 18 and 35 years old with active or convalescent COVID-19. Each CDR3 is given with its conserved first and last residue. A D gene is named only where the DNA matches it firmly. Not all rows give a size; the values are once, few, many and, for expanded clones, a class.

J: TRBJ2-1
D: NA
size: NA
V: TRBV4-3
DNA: TGCGCCAGCAGCCATTACTATGGGGGGAACGATGAGCAGTTCTTC
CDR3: CASSHYYGGNDEQFF

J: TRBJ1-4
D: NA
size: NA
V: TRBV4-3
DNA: TGCGCCAGCAGCCAAGGAACCGGGAGTACTGAAAAACTGTTTTTT
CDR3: CASSQGTGSTEKLFF

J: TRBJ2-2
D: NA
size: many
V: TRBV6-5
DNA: TGTGCCAGCAGGGACACGTCTCGGGACACCGGGGAGCTGTTTTTT
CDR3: CASRDTSRDTGELFF

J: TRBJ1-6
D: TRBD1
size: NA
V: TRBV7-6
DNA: TGTGCCAGCAGCTTAGCGGGACAGAGCTCCTATAATTCACCCCTCCACTTT
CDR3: CASSLAGQSSYNSPLHF

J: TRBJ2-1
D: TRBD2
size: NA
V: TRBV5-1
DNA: TGCGCCAGCAGCTTACTAGCGGGGGATTACAATGAGCAGTTCTTC
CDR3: CASSLLAGDYNEQFF

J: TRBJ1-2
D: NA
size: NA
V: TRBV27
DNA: TGTGCCAGCAGTTTATCGGCGGGGAACTATGGCTACACCTTC
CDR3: CASSLSAGNYGYTF

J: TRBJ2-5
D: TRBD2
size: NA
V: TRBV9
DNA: TGTGCCAGCAGCGTATCAGGAGGCGGGGGGGTCCAAGAGACCCAGTACTTC
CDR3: CASSVSGGGGVQETQYF

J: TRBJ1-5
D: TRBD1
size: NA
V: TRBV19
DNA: TGTGCCAGTAGTCTTCTGGACAGGGGAAGCAATCAGCCCCAGCATTTT
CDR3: CASSLLDRGSNQPQHF

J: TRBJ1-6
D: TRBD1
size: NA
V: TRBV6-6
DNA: TGTGCCAGCAACCCCCGGGACAGGGAATATTCACCCCTCCACTTT
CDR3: CASNPRDREYSPLHF

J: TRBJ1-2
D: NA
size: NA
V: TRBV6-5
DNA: TGTGCCAGCAGTTACTCGAATAAGCTGGGCTACACCTTC
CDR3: CASSYSNKLGYTF

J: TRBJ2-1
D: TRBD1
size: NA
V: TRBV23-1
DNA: TGCGCCACCATCCAACGACAGGGGACGTACAATGAGCAGTTCTTC
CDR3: CATIQRQGTYNEQFF

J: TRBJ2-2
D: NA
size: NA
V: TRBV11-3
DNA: TGTGCCAGCAGCTTACGGTCCGGGGAGCTGTTTTTT
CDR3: CASSLRSGELFF

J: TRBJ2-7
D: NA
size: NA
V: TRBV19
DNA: TGTGCCAGCTCGGAGGGACAGTGGACCTCCTACGAGCAGTACTTC
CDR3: CASSEGQWTSYEQYF

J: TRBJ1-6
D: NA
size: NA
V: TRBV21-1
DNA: TGTGCCAGGTATACAGGGGGGAATTCACCCCTCCACTTT
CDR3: CARYTGGNSPLHF

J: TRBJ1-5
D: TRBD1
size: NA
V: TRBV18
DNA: TGTGCCAGCTCCGACAGGGACAACGGGCCCCAGCATTTT
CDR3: CASSDRDNGPQHF

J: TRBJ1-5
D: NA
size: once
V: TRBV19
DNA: TGTGCCAGTAGCAACAGGGTTGGAAATCAGCCCCAGCATTTT
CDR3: CASSNRVGNQPQHF

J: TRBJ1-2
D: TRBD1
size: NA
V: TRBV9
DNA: TGTGCCAGCAGCGTAGCCAGGGACAGCACTAACTATGGCTACACCTTC
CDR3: CASSVARDSTNYGYTF

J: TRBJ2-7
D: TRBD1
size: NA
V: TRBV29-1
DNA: TGCAGCGTGCGACAGGGCTCCTACGAGCAGTACTTC
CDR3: CSVRQGSYEQYF

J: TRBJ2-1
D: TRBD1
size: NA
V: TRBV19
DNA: TGTGCCAGCGACAGCAACAGGGGACGTGATGAGCAGTTCTTC
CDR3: CASDSNRGRDEQFF

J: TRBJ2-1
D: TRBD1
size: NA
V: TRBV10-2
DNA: TGCGCCAGCAGGGACAGGGGGGCCCTGTACAATGAGCAGTTCTTC
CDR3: CASRDRGALYNEQFF

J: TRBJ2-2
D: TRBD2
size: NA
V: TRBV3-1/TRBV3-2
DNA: TGTGCCAGCAGCCGGAGGTCTTTGCGGGGGAGGTCGAACACCGGGGAGCTGTTTTTT
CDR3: CASSRRSLRGRSNTGELFF

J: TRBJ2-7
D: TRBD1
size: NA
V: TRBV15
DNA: TGTGCCACCAGCAGAGATGGACAGGGCTCCGAGCAGTACTTC
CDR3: CATSRDGQGSEQYF

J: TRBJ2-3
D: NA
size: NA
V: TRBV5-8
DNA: TGTGCCAGCAGCATCGTGAGCACAGATACGCAGTATTTT
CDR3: CASSIVSTDTQYF

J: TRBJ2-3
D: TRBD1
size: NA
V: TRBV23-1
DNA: TGCGCCAGCAGTCAATCCGACGAGGACAGGGCTAGCACAGATACGCAGTATTTT
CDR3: CASSQSDEDRASTDTQYF

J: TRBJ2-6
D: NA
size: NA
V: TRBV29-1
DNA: TGCAGCGTTGTGTTCCCGTTCTCTGGGGCCAACGTCCTGACTTTC
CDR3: CSVVFPFSGANVLTF

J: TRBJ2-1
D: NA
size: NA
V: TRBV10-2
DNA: TGCGCCAGCGGTGGGCGGGGTGACTCCTACAATGAGCAGTTCTTC
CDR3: CASGGRGDSYNEQFF

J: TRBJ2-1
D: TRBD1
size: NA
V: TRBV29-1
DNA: TGCAGCGTTAGGACAGGGAGACTTGAGCAGTTCTTC
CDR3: CSVRTGRLEQFF

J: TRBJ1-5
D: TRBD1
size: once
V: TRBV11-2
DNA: TGTGCCAGCAGCCCAGGACAGGGAACTCAGCCCCAGCATTTT
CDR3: CASSPGQGTQPQHF

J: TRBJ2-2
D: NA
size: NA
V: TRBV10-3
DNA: TGTGCCACCTCCGGAGACACCGGGGAGCTGTTTTTT
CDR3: CATSGDTGELFF

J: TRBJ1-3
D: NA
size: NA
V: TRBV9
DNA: TGTGCCAGCAGCGGGACAGCGAGCTCTGGAAACACCATATATTTT
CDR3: CASSGTASSGNTIYF

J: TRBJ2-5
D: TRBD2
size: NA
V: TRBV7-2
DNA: TGTGCCAGCAGCTTCCCTGTAGCGGGGGGGGAGACCCAGTACTTC
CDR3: CASSFPVAGGETQYF